The clone carrying this TCR beta chain was detected only a few times. Antigen unknown. This record belongs to a study of Ad26.COV2.S vaccination and SARS-CoV-2 variants. Overall study results and limits: People who got the vaccine or the placebo had similar non-spike TCR breadth. Placebo recipients trailed vaccine recipients in spike-specific TCR breadth. Breadth and depth estimates from TCRs may understate total T cell responses.

This table comes from immunoSEQ multiplex PCR, and its TCRdb copy is limited to in-frame clones, with some not included. Of about 98,000 clones listed, less than 85% are singletons. The ends were cut back, 5 bases at V and 5 bases at J, with 9 bases in the middle. The CDR3 length is 12 residues. Germline V CDR1 and CDR2: SGHTA, FQGNSA. The chain links TRBV7-2 to TRBJ2-5; D call uncertain. This clonotype originated in a human donor who had recovered from COVID-19. The sample consisted of peripheral blood, taken after recovery from COVID-19. CDR3 nucleotides: TGTGCCAGCAGCCAGGTCAGGGAGACCCAGTACTTC. It encodes CASSQVRETQYF.